This is a list of T cell receptor beta chains from one sample in a study of PD-1 blockade in classical Hodgkin lymphoma. Sequenced by immunoSEQ multiplex PCR; TCRdb stores in-frame clones only, minus some. The table includes roughly 28,000 clones, more than 65% detected once. This material consisted of peripheral blood mononuclear cells (PBMCs), taken before the fourth cycle of nivolumab. The receptors here all came from a human donor with classical Hodgkin lymphoma. CDR3s leave out the opening cysteine and the closing phenylalanine or tryptophan. Each record gives: V gene, J gene, D gene, clone size, CDR3 protein. D genes are given only for firm matches. Clone size, where shown, is once, few, many, or a class for clones that have expanded.

v_gene: TRBV19; j_gene: TRBJ2-3; d_gene: TRBD2; abundance: NA; CDR3aa: ASSIPTSGQTDTQY
v_gene: TRBV30; j_gene: TRBJ1-1; d_gene: NA; abundance: NA; CDR3aa: AWSHRENTEAF
v_gene: TRBV5-8; j_gene: TRBJ1-2; d_gene: TRBD1; abundance: NA; CDR3aa: ASSFRQGYGYT
v_gene: TRBV7-7; j_gene: TRBJ2-7; d_gene: TRBD1; abundance: once; CDR3aa: ASSLDRGCYEQY
v_gene: TRBV9; j_gene: TRBJ1-2; d_gene: NA; abundance: few; CDR3aa: ASSGIQGIYGYT
v_gene: TRBV18; j_gene: TRBJ2-7; d_gene: NA; abundance: NA; CDR3aa: ASSPQGKGSYEQY
v_gene: TRBV2; j_gene: TRBJ1-5; d_gene: NA; abundance: NA; CDR3aa: ASSEVGKGNQPQH
v_gene: TRBV7-9; j_gene: TRBJ1-1; d_gene: NA; abundance: NA; CDR3aa: ASSLLNSGGEAF
v_gene: TRBV5-1; j_gene: TRBJ2-2; d_gene: NA; abundance: NA; CDR3aa: ASKVQETNTGELF
v_gene: TRBV7-8; j_gene: TRBJ1-1; d_gene: NA; abundance: NA; CDR3aa: ASSRDTEAF
v_gene: TRBV18; j_gene: TRBJ2-7; d_gene: TRBD2; abundance: NA; CDR3aa: ASSPTPGEGPYEQY
v_gene: TRBV14; j_gene: TRBJ2-5; d_gene: TRBD1; abundance: NA; CDR3aa: ASSPGGGETQY
v_gene: TRBV9; j_gene: TRBJ2-2; d_gene: NA; abundance: NA; CDR3aa: ASSVAGTPNTGELF
v_gene: TRBV6-5; j_gene: TRBJ1-2; d_gene: NA; abundance: NA; CDR3aa: ASSLLDGYT
v_gene: TRBV11-2; j_gene: TRBJ2-7; d_gene: NA; abundance: NA; CDR3aa: ASSLEVASHYEQY
v_gene: TRBV7-2; j_gene: TRBJ2-7; d_gene: NA; abundance: NA; CDR3aa: ASSSSLAGEQY
v_gene: TRBV4-3; j_gene: TRBJ2-7; d_gene: TRBD1; abundance: NA; CDR3aa: ASSPGTGRYEQY
v_gene: TRBV14; j_gene: TRBJ1-1; d_gene: NA; abundance: NA; CDR3aa: ASSLQGWTEAF
v_gene: TRBV27; j_gene: TRBJ1-2; d_gene: NA; abundance: NA; CDR3aa: ASSLETPDSYGYT
v_gene: TRBV9; j_gene: TRBJ2-7; d_gene: NA; abundance: NA; CDR3aa: ASSVGWDSIYEQY
v_gene: TRBV28; j_gene: TRBJ1-4; d_gene: NA; abundance: once; CDR3aa: ASGGVGANEKLF
v_gene: TRBV9; j_gene: TRBJ2-6; d_gene: NA; abundance: NA; CDR3aa: ASSVVGANVLT
v_gene: TRBV7-2; j_gene: TRBJ2-1; d_gene: TRBD2; abundance: NA; CDR3aa: ASSLGLAGGHNEQF
v_gene: TRBV4-1; j_gene: TRBJ1-4; d_gene: TRBD1; abundance: NA; CDR3aa: ASSPQGATNEKLF
v_gene: TRBV13; j_gene: TRBJ1-4; d_gene: TRBD1; abundance: NA; CDR3aa: ASSLGARGRREKLF
v_gene: TRBV4-3; j_gene: TRBJ1-1; d_gene: NA; abundance: NA; CDR3aa: ASSHTDNTEAF
v_gene: TRBV6-1; j_gene: TRBJ1-5; d_gene: TRBD1; abundance: NA; CDR3aa: ASSEETGNNQPQH
v_gene: TRBV28; j_gene: TRBJ1-4; d_gene: NA; abundance: NA; CDR3aa: ASSFGSRANEKLF
v_gene: TRBV19; j_gene: TRBJ2-2; d_gene: TRBD2; abundance: NA; CDR3aa: ASRTSGGANTGELF
v_gene: TRBV7-6; j_gene: NA; d_gene: NA; abundance: NA; CDR3aa: ASSLSSPYEQY
v_gene: TRBV7-9; j_gene: TRBJ1-2; d_gene: NA; abundance: NA; CDR3aa: ASSLVDKGGGGYT
v_gene: TRBV10-3; j_gene: TRBJ1-5; d_gene: NA; abundance: NA; CDR3aa: AISSGTPYSNQPQH
v_gene: TRBV9; j_gene: TRBJ2-7; d_gene: NA; abundance: NA; CDR3aa: ASSVGGGTYEQY
v_gene: TRBV19; j_gene: TRBJ1-2; d_gene: TRBD1; abundance: NA; CDR3aa: ASSQRGQPYGYT
v_gene: TRBV9; j_gene: TRBJ2-1; d_gene: NA; abundance: few; CDR3aa: ASSAGMTYNEQF
v_gene: TRBV11-2; j_gene: TRBJ1-1; d_gene: NA; abundance: NA; CDR3aa: ASGMNTEAF
v_gene: TRBV7-9; j_gene: TRBJ2-2; d_gene: TRBD1; abundance: NA; CDR3aa: ASSLRQGDTGKLF
v_gene: TRBV11-2; j_gene: TRBJ1-1; d_gene: TRBD1; abundance: NA; CDR3aa: ASSLEGTGGFEAEAF
v_gene: TRBV11-2; j_gene: TRBJ1-1; d_gene: NA; abundance: NA; CDR3aa: ASSLDGYRANTEAF
v_gene: TRBV4-1; j_gene: TRBJ2-7; d_gene: TRBD1; abundance: once; CDR3aa: ASSPLGQGGNEQY
v_gene: TRBV7-9; j_gene: TRBJ2-7; d_gene: NA; abundance: once; CDR3aa: ASSQTVSYEQY
v_gene: TRBV20-1; j_gene: TRBJ2-7; d_gene: NA; abundance: NA; CDR3aa: SVYGSYEQY
v_gene: TRBV13; j_gene: TRBJ1-1; d_gene: NA; abundance: NA; CDR3aa: ASSFYPRTPKGGEAF
v_gene: TRBV7-8; j_gene: TRBJ2-7; d_gene: NA; abundance: NA; CDR3aa: ASTQGSPSSYEQY
v_gene: TRBV19; j_gene: TRBJ1-1; d_gene: NA; abundance: few; CDR3aa: ASSFQEPNLNTEAF